Below, 29 T cell receptor beta chains from the same sample are listed, as sequenced in a study of CD4 T cells in relation to SARS-CoV-2 and coronaviruses. Unexposed donor CD4+ T cells date from about 2011-2018, before the COVID-19 pandemic. CD4+ T cells were isolated from the cells after less than 13 days of culture. The assay was immunoSEQ multiplex PCR, and TCRdb's table has in-frame clones only and misses some. The sample holds some 16,000 clones, approximately 80% seen once. These receptors' antigens are unknown. Sequenced sample: CD4+ T cells from PBMCs, cultured in vitro. The receptors were gathered from a human donor in good health.

The J gene is TRBJ2-7, the V gene TRBV15; TRBD1 might be the D (5 bases). Germline CDR1 reads LNHNV; CDR2 reads YYDKDF (reference sequence). The CDR3 runs to 13 residues. The V gene lost 0 bases and the J gene lost 6 bases, with 9 bases spanning the gap. CDR3 in amino acids: CATSRDYQGEQYF. CDR3 nucleotide sequence: TGTGCCACCAGCAGAGATTACCAGGGCGAGCAGTACTTC.

This clone showed up just a few times. The rearrangement links TRBV5-1 to TRBJ2-7; 9 positions match TRBD1. CDR1 SGHRS and CDR2 YFSETQ come from the germline V gene. The V and J ends lost 5 bases and 2 bases, in that order; junction bases with no gene match: 11. This CDR3 has 16 residues. The CDR3 protein is CASSSGRDRATYEQYF. CDR3 sequence (DNA): TGCGCCAGCAGTTCTGGCCGGGACAGGGCCACCTACGAGCAGTACTTC. The full variable domain, completed using reference TRBV5-1 and TRBJ2-7, is KAGVTQTPRYLIKTRGQQVTLSCSPISGHRSVSWYQQTPGQGLQFLFEYFSETQRNKGNFPGRFSGRQFSNSRSEMNVSTLELGDSALYLCASSSGRDRATYEQYFGPGTRLTVT.

Here the CDR3 DNA reads TGTGCCAGCAGCGTTAGCGTAAGCTCCTACAATGAGCAGTTCTTC. Amino acids: CASSVSVSSYNEQFF. The chain joins TRBV9 to TRBJ2-1, with TRBD2 as a possible D gene (5 bases). This CDR3 contains 15 residues. V was pared by 2 bases and J by 0 bases, with 9 bases between. CDR1 is SGDLS and CDR2 is YYNGEE in the germline V gene.

This clone has only a few counts. This chain uses TRBV24-1 with TRBJ2-2, with 8 bases that match TRBD2. Germline CDR1 reads KGHDR; CDR2 reads SFDVKD. V gave up 8 bases and J gave up 1 base; unmatched junction bases: 2. The CDR3 covers 14 residues. CDR3 sequence: CATKGLGNTGELFF. The CDR3 coding sequence is TGTGCCACCAAGGGACTAGGGAACACCGGGGAGCTGTTTTTT.

V gene TRBV30 combines with J gene TRBJ2-2, with 7 bases lining up with TRBD1. J was trimmed by 0 bases and V by 4 bases; bases with no gene match: 5. The CDR3 is 15 residues long. Per germline, CDR1 GTSNPN and CDR2 SVGIG (reference sequence). CDR3 region: CAWKLTGTNTGELFF. The CDR3 DNA follows: TGTGCCTGGAAGCTGACAGGGACGAACACCGGGGAGCTGTTTTTT.

Remarks on this clone: At one of its ends the junction is not consistent with the germline gene, which may arise from a read error. The J gene is TRBJ1-3, the V gene TRBV5-5; TRBD1 agrees at 8 bases. The germline gives CDR1 SGHKS, CDR2 YYEKEE (reference sequence). The CDR3 is 15 residues long. The CDR3 DNA reads as TGTGCCAGCAGATTGGCGGGGACAGGCCTAAACAAGATATATTTT. Amino acids: CASRLAGTGLNKIYF.

This clone has just one count. V usage is TRBV27 and J usage is TRBJ1-5; a weak D match, TRBD1 (5 bases). With 5 bases removed from V and 8 bases from J, the gap between germline ends came to 16 bases. The CDR3 has 14 residues. Germline V gene data show CDR1 as MNHEY and CDR2 as SMNVEV (reference sequence). In DNA form, the CDR3 reads TGTGCCAGCAGTCCACGGGACGGCCAGGAGCCCCAGCATTTT. This sequence encodes CASSPRDGQEPQHF.

The genes are TRBV6-5 and TRBJ1-1; a possible D gene is TRBD1 (6 bases). Per germline, CDR1 MNHEY and CDR2 SVGAGI. The CDR3 spans 13 residues. V was pared by 7 bases and J by 7 bases, with 16 bases between. The chain's CDR3 is CASTHRAESEAFF. Here the CDR3 DNA reads TGTGCCAGCACACACAGGGCGGAAAGTGAAGCTTTCTTT.

The V gene is TRBV6-6, the J gene TRBJ2-1; 7 bases match TRBD2. The CDR3 length is 16 residues. Germline assignment: CDR1 MNHNY and CDR2 SVGAGI (reference sequence). Unmatched junction bases numbered 13, after V lost 6 bases and J lost 5 bases. In DNA form, the CDR3 reads TGTGCCAGCAGCCCCGCATTTGGGGCGGGGGACAATGAGCAGTTCTTC. Protein: CASSPAFGAGDNEQFF.

There are a few counts of this clone. This CDR3 is CASSEARTIYF. Written as DNA, the CDR3 is TGTGCCAGCAGTGAGGCCCGGACCATATATTTT. V is TRBV6-1 and J is TRBJ1-3; no clear D. The CDR3 has 11 residues. Germline CDR1 reads MNHNS; CDR2 reads SASEGT. The V and J ends lost 3 bases and 10 bases respectively, with 7 bases between them.

The chain joins TRBV9 to TRBJ2-1; TRBD2 aligns across 7 bases. This CDR3 spans 18 amino acids. Trimming at V came to 5 bases and at J to 0 bases, leaving 14 bases not matched to a gene. Germline lookup yields CDR1 SGDLS and CDR2 YYNGEE. The CDR3 bases are TGTGCCAGCAGGGGGGGAGGGGAAGGGATAAGCTCCTACAATGAGCAGTTCTTC. Protein: CASRGGGEGISSYNEQFF.

V usage is TRBV18 and J usage is TRBJ1-3; 7 bases map to TRBD1. Germline CDR1 and CDR2: KGHSH and LQKENI. V dropped 2 bases and J dropped 1; count of bases not matched to a gene: 2. The CDR3 contains 15 residues. This CDR3 reads CASSPGQVSGNTIYF. The DNA for the CDR3 is TGTGCCAGCTCACCAGGACAGGTATCTGGAAACACCATATATTTT.

The rearrangement joins TRBV20-1 to TRBJ1-1; TRBD1 is a possible D gene (5 bases). With 3 bases removed from V and 0 bases from J, the gap between germline ends came to 11 bases. This CDR3 region has 14 residues. Germline V gene sequence: CDR1 DFQATT, CDR2 SNEGSKA (reference sequence). CDR3 protein: CSASAGGMNTEAFF. The CDR3 DNA reads as TGCAGTGCTAGTGCGGGGGGAATGAACACTGAAGCTTTCTTT.

This clone has only a few counts. This chain links TRBV27 with TRBJ2-3, with D unresolved. Per germline, CDR1 MNHEY and CDR2 SMNVEV (reference sequence). Deletions cut 6 bases from V and 0 bases from J, with 19 bases between. This CDR3 has 17 residues. CDR3 region: CASSDFLSSSSTDTQYF. CDR3 coding DNA: TGTGCCAGCAGCGACTTCCTTAGCTCTTCTAGCACAGATACGCAGTATTTT.

This chain connects TRBV3-1 (or the pseudogene TRBV3-2) to TRBJ1-3; no clear D. CDR3 length: 15 residues. Germline CDR1 reads LGHDT; CDR2 reads YNNKEL (reference sequence). The V end lost 3 bases, the J end lost 0 bases, and 9 bases lay between the germline ends. The CDR3 nucleotides read TGTGCCAGCAGCCATCGGGCTAGCTCTGGAAACACCATATATTTT. Translating it yields CASSHRASSGNTIYF.

The J gene is TRBJ1-5, the V gene TRBV19; 7 bases are a match to TRBD1. From germline, CDR1 is LNHDA and CDR2 SQIVND (reference sequence). The CDR3 spans 15 residues. J was trimmed by 1 base and V by 10 bases; bases with no gene match: 10. The chain's CDR3 is CATVRDSGSNQPQHF. The CDR3 DNA reads TGTGCCACCGTCCGGGACAGCGGGAGCAATCAGCCCCAGCATTTT.

This chain links TRBV5-6 with TRBJ1-5; 10 bases match TRBD1. This CDR3 comprises 15 residues. Germline CDR1 SGHDT, CDR2 YYEEEE. V trimming: 4 bases; J trimming: 3 bases; junction bases outside the gene matches: 4. CDR3 coding DNA: TGTGCCAGCAGCCAGACAGGGGGCGTCAATCAGCCCCAGCATTTT. This codes for CASSQTGGVNQPQHF.

The chain has TRBV11-2 and TRBJ1-3, with unresolved D. This CDR3 is built from 14 residues. Trimming took 5 bases from V and 0 from J, leaving 8 bases between them. Germline CDR1 reads SGHAT; CDR2 reads FQNNGV. In nucleotides, the CDR3 is TGTGCCAGCAGCCGCCAGAACTCTGGAAACACCATATATTTT. It yields the protein CASSRQNSGNTIYF.

The rearrangement links TRBV7-9 to TRBJ2-7; D gene uncertain. The CDR3 covers 14 residues. V was pared by 8 bases and J by 1 base, with 15 bases between. Germline V gene lookup returns CDR1 SEHNR and CDR2 FQNEAQ (reference sequence). The CDR3 DNA reads as TGTGCCAGCGGCCCGATAACAGATTCCTACGAGCAGTACTTC. This codes for CASGPITDSYEQYF. The whole variable domain, filled in from reference TRBV7-9 and TRBJ2-7, reads DTGVSQNPRHKITKRGQNVTFRCDPISEHNRLYWYRQTLGQGPEFLTYFQNEAQLEKSRLLSDRFSAERPKGSFSTLEIQRTEQGDSAMYLCASGPITDSYEQYFGPGTRLTVT.

This clone showed up just once. J is TRBJ2-5 and V is TRBV18; 10 positions match TRBD2. This CDR3 is built from 15 residues. The V gene's germline CDR1 is KGHSH and CDR2 LQKENI. With V trimmed by 2 bases and J by 2 bases, 2 bases remained unmatched. CDR3 in DNA: TGTGCCAGCTCACCAGTAGCGGGAGGACAAGAGACCCAGTACTTC. This gives the protein CASSPVAGGQETQYF.

The chain recombines TRBV10-1 with TRBJ1-1; maybe TRBD1 (5 bases). Trimming removed 0 bases from V and 0 bases from J, with 8 bases in between. Looked up from germline, CDR1 is WNHNN and CDR2 is SYGVQD (reference sequence). CDR3 length: 15 residues. Here the CDR3 reads CASSESRGMNTEAFF. CDR3 nucleotides: TGCGCCAGCAGTGAGTCTAGGGGAATGAACACTGAAGCTTTCTTT.

V is TRBV24-1 and J is TRBJ2-1; 12 bases map to TRBD1. Looked up from germline, CDR1 is KGHDR and CDR2 is SFDVKD. V shed 3 bases, J shed 0 bases, and the junction held 17 bases outside the gene matches. CDR3 length: 22 residues. The CDR3 reads CATSDGFKGTGGAFGSYNEQFF. The CDR3 nucleotides are TGTGCCACCAGTGATGGATTTAAAGGGACAGGGGGCGCGTTCGGCTCCTACAATGAGCAGTTCTTC.

V is TRBV5-1 and J is TRBJ2-5; a possible D gene is TRBD1 (6 bases). Per the germline V gene, CDR1 is SGHRS and CDR2 is YFSETQ. The CDR3 consists of 13 residues. The V end lost 4 bases, the J end lost 3 bases, and 10 bases lay between the germline ends. CDR3 nucleotides: TGCGCCAGCAGCCTTCGACAGGAAGAGACCCAGTACTTC. Translation gives CASSLRQEETQYF.

The chain recombines TRBV2 with TRBJ1-4; the match to TRBD1 covers 9 bases. There are 15 residues in the CDR3. The V and J ends lost 6 bases and 8 bases, in that order; junction bases with no gene match: 10. Germline V gene lookup returns CDR1 SNHLY and CDR2 FYNNEI. This CDR3 is CASRRPGQGYEKLFF. The CDR3 DNA sequence: TGTGCCAGCAGGCGACCGGGACAGGGATACGAAAAACTGTTTTTT.

Here the CDR3 DNA reads TGCGCCAGCAGCTGGCGCCCCGAACAGGAGACCAGGATTGATACGCAGTATTTT. Translation: CASSWRPEQETRIDTQYF. J is TRBJ2-3 and V is TRBV5-1, with D tentatively TRBD1 (5 bases). The CDR3 is 18 residues long. Germline V gene data show CDR1 as SGHRS and CDR2 as YFSETQ. V lost 3 bases to trimming and J lost 6 bases, with 26 bases between them.

V gene TRBV10-3 combines with J gene TRBJ2-5; 9 positions agree with TRBD2. The CDR3 is 16 amino acids. V lost 6 bases, J lost 1 base, and 9 bases stayed unmatched. CDR1 and CDR2 (germline): ENHRY, SYGVKD. CDR3 DNA: TGTGCCATCAGCTCCGGGACTAGCATTGGCCAAGAGACCCAGTACTTC. The encoded protein is CAISSGTSIGQETQYF.

The V and J genes are TRBV5-4 and TRBJ2-2, with 10 positions matching TRBD2. Germline lookup yields CDR1 SGHNT and CDR2 YYREEE (reference sequence). Losses at the gene ends were 1 base for V and 1 base for J; bases not matched to a gene: 1. The CDR3 extends over 16 amino acids. This CDR3 is CASSLTSGVNTGELFF. Written as DNA, the CDR3 is TGTGCCAGCAGCTTGACTAGCGGGGTGAACACCGGGGAGCTGTTTTTT.

The V call is TRBV19, the J call TRBJ2-7, with 7 bases that match TRBD2. This CDR3 region has 18 residues. CDR1 LNHDA and CDR2 SQIVND come from the germline V gene (reference sequence). Trimming at V came to 3 bases and at J to 2 bases, leaving 16 bases not matched to a gene. CDR3 DNA sequence: TGTGCCAGTAGTATTAGTCTGGGAGGAGCGGGATGGACCTACGAGCAGTACTTC. This encodes CASSISLGGAGWTYEQYF.

The CDR3 nucleotides read TGTGCCAGCAGCTTAGTAAGGGCGACTAATGAAAAACTGTTTTTT. Protein product: CASSLVRATNEKLFF. The chain joins TRBV7-8 to TRBJ1-4; D unclear. The V end was cut by 1 base, the J end by 2 bases, with 8 bases between. Germline V lookup: CDR1 SGHVS, CDR2 FQNEAQ. CDR3 length equals 15 residues.